Listed below are T cell receptor beta chains from one sample, sequenced in a study of identical twins. TCRdb re-analysed the 5' RACE reads in MiXCR, keeping a single row per CDR3 protein. Among around 370,000 distinct CDR3 sequences listed, around 9% were seen once. Sample: naive T cells sorted from blood. Receptors were obtained from a woman between 50 and 59 years old in good health. CDR3s include the opening cysteine and the closing phenylalanine or tryptophan. The D gene is left open where the match is weak. Expanded clones get a size class; other rows say once, few or many, or leave the size out.

clone size: few
D gene: TRBD1
J gene: TRBJ2-2
V gene: TRBV24-1
CDR3 protein: CATTGQGTGELFF
CDR3 DNA: TGTGCCACCACAGGACAGGGGACCGGGGAGCTGTTTTTT

clone size: few
D gene: -
J gene: TRBJ2-1
V gene: TRBV29-1
CDR3 protein: CSVETLRRGVDNEQFF
CDR3 DNA: TGCAGCGTTGAAACCCTGAGAAGGGGCGTCGACAATGAGCAGTTCTTC

clone size: many
D gene: TRBD2
J gene: TRBJ2-2
V gene: TRBV27
CDR3 protein: CASKKLADTGELFF
CDR3 DNA: TGTGCCAGCAAGAAACTAGCGGACACCGGGGAGCTGTTTTTT

clone size: -
D gene: -
J gene: TRBJ2-1
V gene: TRBV28
CDR3 protein: CASSLRGGGVGNEQFF
CDR3 DNA: TGTGCCAGCAGTCTAAGGGGGGGCGGGGTTGGCAATGAGCAGTTCTTC

clone size: many
D gene: -
J gene: TRBJ2-1
V gene: TRBV10-2
CDR3 protein: CASTGTSSYNEQFF
CDR3 DNA: TGCGCCAGTACAGGGACGAGCTCCTACAATGAGCAGTTCTTC

clone size: -
D gene: -
J gene: TRBJ2-2
V gene: TRBV6-4
CDR3 protein: CASSQKLTGWGTGELFF
CDR3 DNA: TGTGCCAGCAGCCAGAAGCTGACAGGATGGGGTACCGGGGAGCTGTTTTTT

clone size: few
D gene: -
J gene: TRBJ2-7
V gene: TRBV5-1
CDR3 protein: CASSLGWDLGGEQYF
CDR3 DNA: TGCGCCAGCAGCTTGGGTTGGGACCTCGGAGGGGAGCAGTACTTC

clone size: few
D gene: TRBD2
J gene: TRBJ2-3
V gene: TRBV7-2
CDR3 protein: CASSWGGQPDTQYF
CDR3 DNA: TGTGCCAGCAGCTGGGGGGGTCAACCGGATACGCAGTATTTT

clone size: -
D gene: TRBD2
J gene: TRBJ2-3
V gene: TRBV7-6
CDR3 protein: CASSSYRTSGAVGQYF
CDR3 DNA: TGTGCCAGCAGCTCATACAGGACTAGCGGTGCCGTGGGGCAGTATTTT

clone size: many
D gene: TRBD1
J gene: TRBJ2-2
V gene: TRBV18
CDR3 protein: CASSPDRGEEELFF
CDR3 DNA: TGTGCCAGCTCACCGGACAGGGGAGAGGAGGAGCTGTTTTTT

clone size: many
D gene: TRBD1
J gene: TRBJ2-1
V gene: TRBV11-2
CDR3 protein: CASSSLRDRIDNEQFF
CDR3 DNA: TGTGCCAGCAGCTCCCTCCGGGACAGGATCGACAATGAGCAGTTCTTC

clone size: once
D gene: TRBD2
J gene: TRBJ2-1
V gene: TRBV2
CDR3 protein: CASKGGGSYNEQFF
CDR3 DNA: TGTGCCAGCAAGGGCGGGGGCTCCTACAATGAGCAGTTCTTC

clone size: -
D gene: -
J gene: TRBJ1-1
V gene: TRBV18
CDR3 protein: CASSPPTRTLRTEAFF
CDR3 DNA: TGTGCCAGCTCACCACCAACCAGAACACTACGCACTGAAGCTTTCTTT

clone size: few
D gene: -
J gene: TRBJ2-6
V gene: TRBV15
CDR3 protein: CATSRGPKTGANVLTF
CDR3 DNA: TGTGCCACCAGCAGAGGACCCAAAACTGGGGCCAACGTCCTGACTTTC

clone size: many
D gene: -
J gene: TRBJ1-4
V gene: TRBV5-1
CDR3 protein: CASSSGRSGEKLFF
CDR3 DNA: TGCGCCAGCAGCTCGGGACGGTCGGGCGAAAAACTGTTTTTT

clone size: few
D gene: -
J gene: TRBJ2-1
V gene: TRBV11-3
CDR3 protein: CASSLVLGGSGNEQFF
CDR3 DNA: TGTGCCAGCAGCTTAGTTCTAGGGGGAAGTGGCAATGAGCAGTTCTTC

clone size: -
D gene: TRBD2
J gene: TRBJ2-4
V gene: TRBV4-1
CDR3 protein: CASSHLAGENIQYF
CDR3 DNA: TGCGCCAGCAGCCATCTAGCGGGAGAAAACATTCAGTACTTC

clone size: -
D gene: -
J gene: TRBJ1-2
V gene: TRBV21-1
CDR3 protein: CASNLRTGGYTF
CDR3 DNA: TGTGCCAGCAACCTTAGGACGGGGGGCTACACCTTC

clone size: few
D gene: TRBD2
J gene: TRBJ2-1
V gene: TRBV12-3/TRBV12-4
CDR3 protein: CATMRELSYNEQFF
CDR3 DNA: TGTGCCACCATGCGGGAGTTGTCCTACAATGAGCAGTTCTTC

clone size: -
D gene: TRBD2
J gene: TRBJ2-5
V gene: TRBV15
CDR3 protein: CATSGRTSGETQYF
CDR3 DNA: TGTGCCACCAGCGGCCGGACTAGCGGTGAGACCCAGTACTTC

clone size: many
D gene: TRBD2
J gene: TRBJ2-3
V gene: TRBV20-1
CDR3 protein: CSARGPPGLAGGGRPDTQYF
CDR3 DNA: TGCAGTGCTAGAGGTCCTCCGGGACTAGCGGGAGGAGGGCGCCCAGATACGCAGTATTTT

clone size: few
D gene: -
J gene: TRBJ2-1
V gene: TRBV6-5
CDR3 protein: CASSYSKRKEQFF
CDR3 DNA: TGTGCCAGCAGTTACTCGAAGAGGAAAGAGCAGTTCTTC